Listed here are 24 T cell receptor beta chains from one sample, sequenced in a study of blood T cell repertoires in COVID-19. TCRdb's table, derived via immunoSEQ multiplex PCR, lists solely in-frame clones and lacks some. The data contain 30,000 to 40,000 clones, 80% to 95% of them seen just once; the ten biggest clones take up under 2.5%. The sample consisted of peripheral blood. The receptors stem from a man aged 45-65 years with active COVID-19.

The chain has TRBV4-3 and TRBJ1-3; a possible D gene is TRBD1 (6 bases). V lost 2 bases to trimming and J lost 0 bases, with 11 bases between them. In germline, CDR1 is LGHNA, CDR2 YSLEER. The CDR3 has 16 residues. CDR3 sequence: CASSQSTGYSGNTIYF. The CDR3 DNA follows: TGCGCCAGCAGCCAATCTACAGGGTACTCTGGAAACACCATATATTTT.

The chain is built from TRBV10-3 and TRBJ2-5, with 8 bases aligning to TRBD2. The CDR3 runs 14 residues. Germline lookup yields CDR1 ENHRY and CDR2 SYGVKD. V was clipped by 4 bases and J by 5 bases; unmatched bases: 6. The CDR3 DNA reads as TGTGCCATCAGTGGAAAGACTAGCGAGGAGACCCAGTACTTC. Amino acid sequence: CAISGKTSEETQYF.

The V and J genes are TRBV7-3 and TRBJ1-1; D call uncertain. Trimming took off 5 bases at V and 4 bases at J, with 14 bases between the two ends. From germline, CDR1 is SGHTA and CDR2 FQGTGA. CDR3 length equals 14 residues. The CDR3: CASSDGQYGTEAFF. In nucleotides, the CDR3 is TGTGCCAGCAGCGATGGGCAGTACGGCACTGAAGCTTTCTTT.

The chain combines TRBV7-2 with TRBJ2-7; TRBD2 matches 15 bases. The V and J ends lost 3 bases and 2 bases, in that order; junction bases with no gene match: 5. The length of the CDR3 is 17 residues. CDR1 SGHTA and CDR2 FQGNSA come from the germline V gene. The chain's CDR3 is CASSFPGLAGGTYEQYF. Here the CDR3 DNA reads TGTGCCAGCAGCTTCCCCGGACTAGCGGGGGGGACCTACGAGCAGTACTTC.

This clone was detected once. V and J are TRBV18 and TRBJ1-3; possibly TRBD1 for D (6 bases). The V end was cut by 6 bases, the J end by 0 bases, with 12 bases between. Germline values: CDR1 KGHSH, CDR2 LQKENI. The CDR3 length is 15 residues. In DNA, the CDR3 is TGTGCCAGCTCGGATCAGGGGAGCTCTGGAAACACCATATATTTT. The encoded protein is CASSDQGSSGNTIYF.

The V call is TRBV7-8, the J call TRBJ2-7, with TRBD1 matching over 10 bases. The ends lost 0 bases at V and 0 bases at J; junction bases unmatched: 8. Germline loops: CDR1 SGHVS, CDR2 FQNEAQ. The CDR3 spans 18 residues. The CDR3 here is CASSLATLGQGNSYEQYF. Written as DNA, the CDR3 is TGTGCCAGCAGCTTAGCTACCTTGGGACAGGGGAACTCCTACGAGCAGTACTTC.

The V call is TRBV6-5, the J call TRBJ1-1; no reliable D call. The CDR3 loop spans 12 amino acids. Trimming left V 2 bases short and J 8 bases short, with 9 bases between. Per the germline V gene, CDR1 is MNHEY and CDR2 is SVGAGI. The CDR3 sequence: CASSYTQSEAFF. The DNA for the CDR3 is TGTGCCAGCAGTTACACACAGTCAGAAGCTTTCTTT.

The gene calls are TRBV5-4 and TRBJ2-3; 8 positions match TRBD2. The germline V gene has CDR1 SGHNT and CDR2 YYREEE (reference sequence). The CDR3 contains 15 residues. V was pared by 4 bases and J by 6 bases, with 10 bases of the junction left unmatched. CDR3 nucleotides: TGTGCCAGCAGCCCCACGGGGGGGCGCGTTGATACGCAGTATTTT. This translates into CASSPTGGRVDTQYF.

The chain couples TRBV6-5 to TRBJ1-1, with 8 positions matching TRBD1. The V and J ends lost 5 bases and 7 bases, in that order; junction bases with no gene match: 6. In germline, CDR1 is MNHEY, CDR2 SVGAGI. The CDR3 length is 13 residues. CDR3 loop: CASSIRGRGEAFF. The CDR3 bases are TGTGCCAGCAGTATCAGGGGGCGCGGTGAAGCTTTCTTT.

The genes are TRBV7-8 and TRBJ2-5; the match to TRBD1 covers 7 bases. The V gene's germline CDR1 is SGHVS and CDR2 FQNEAQ. Trimming took 4 bases from V and 0 from J; bases not matched to a gene: 5. The CDR3 length is 15 residues. This CDR3 reads CASSSQQGYQETQYF. CDR3 DNA sequence: TGTGCCAGCAGCTCTCAACAGGGGTACCAAGAGACCCAGTACTTC.

The genes are TRBV3-1 (or the pseudogene TRBV3-2) and TRBJ1-3; TRBD1 aligns across 8 bases. The germline V gene encodes CDR1 LGHDT and CDR2 YNNKEL (reference sequence). The CDR3 spans 16 residues. V dropped 1 base and J dropped 3; count of bases not matched to a gene: 5. The CDR3 here is CASSQAYRGFGNTIYF. DNA for the CDR3: TGTGCCAGCAGCCAAGCTTACAGGGGGTTTGGAAACACCATATATTTT.

The chain links TRBV6-6 to TRBJ1-2; 10 bases map to TRBD1. This CDR3 spans 14 amino acids. J lost 6 bases, V lost 5 bases, and 6 bases had no gene match. CDR1 and CDR2 from the germline V gene are MNHNY and SVGAGI (reference sequence). The CDR3 reads CASSPRDRGHGYTF. CDR3 sequence (DNA): TGTGCCAGCAGTCCCCGGGACAGGGGCCATGGCTACACCTTC.

The chain employs TRBV7-8 and TRBJ2-7; TRBD1 matches at 11 bases. The CDR3 has 15 amino acids. Germline CDR1 SGHVS, CDR2 FQNEAQ. Trimming took 5 bases from V and 5 from J; bases not matched to a gene: 8. CDR3 sequence reads: CASSIRDRGFHEQYF. The DNA of the CDR3 is TGTGCCAGCAGCATCCGGGACAGGGGGTTCCACGAGCAGTACTTC.

The V call is TRBV7-6, the J call TRBJ2-3, with D perhaps matching TRBD1 (6 bases). The CDR3 contains 16 residues. The V gene lost 5 bases and the J gene lost 4 bases, with 19 bases spanning the gap. Germline V gene lookup returns CDR1 SGHVS and CDR2 FNYEAQ. CDR3 sequence reads: CASSRSNTGWSDTQYF. The DNA of the CDR3 is TGTGCCAGCAGCCGGAGTAATACAGGGTGGTCAGATACGCAGTATTTT.

This rearrangement joins TRBV19 to TRBJ2-1; 11 bases are a match to TRBD1. The trim removed 5 bases at V and 7 bases at J, leaving 7 bases unmatched. This CDR3 contains 15 residues. Germline assignment: CDR1 LNHDA and CDR2 SQIVND (reference sequence). The CDR3 here is CASSEPGQGENEQFF. The CDR3 coding sequence is TGTGCCAGTAGTGAACCGGGACAGGGGGAAAATGAGCAGTTCTTC.

J is TRBJ1-1 and V is TRBV5-1; D may be TRBD1 (5 bases). The CDR3 sequence is 15 residues long. The V end was cut by 4 bases, the J end by 0 bases, with 13 bases between. Germline V gene lookup returns CDR1 SGHRS and CDR2 YFSETQ. The DNA for the CDR3 is TGCGCCAGCAGCCAGGGTCACAGCGTGAACACTGAAGCTTTCTTT. Translating gives CASSQGHSVNTEAFF.

The chain is built from TRBV4-1 and TRBJ2-2, with a possible D match to TRBD1 (6 bases). The V end lost 2 bases, the J end lost 3 bases, and 10 bases lay between the germline ends. The CDR3 contains 15 residues. The germline V gene encodes CDR1 MGHRA and CDR2 YSYEKL. CDR3 loop: CASSQMGAHTGELFF. CDR3 in DNA: TGCGCCAGCAGCCAAATGGGGGCGCACACCGGGGAGCTGTTTTTT.

The V and J genes are TRBV19 and TRBJ1-2, with 8 bases that match TRBD1. Germline CDR1 LNHDA, CDR2 SQIVND (reference sequence). The CDR3 has 15 residues. Germline trimming cut 8 bases from V and 4 bases from J; bases unmatched to any gene: 12. The CDR3 bases are TGTGCCAGTTCCTCCAGGGGGCTACAATTCTATGGCTACACCTTC. Amino acids: CASSSRGLQFYGYTF.

This clone was observed once. The chain links TRBV5-1 to TRBJ2-7; 8 bases agree with TRBD1. The CDR3 has 14 amino acids. With V trimmed by 3 bases and J by 0 bases, 2 bases remained unmatched. The germline V gene has CDR1 SGHRS and CDR2 YFSETQ. The CDR3 reads CASSSTGASYEQYF. The CDR3 coding sequence is TGCGCCAGCAGCTCGACAGGGGCCTCCTACGAGCAGTACTTC.

The rearrangement links TRBV6-5 to TRBJ2-1, with 8 positions matching TRBD2. CDR1 and CDR2 from the germline V gene are MNHEY and SVGAGI. V lost 1 base to trimming and J lost 4 bases; unmatched junction nucleotides: 6. The CDR3 sequence is 16 residues long. The CDR3 DNA follows: TGTGCCAGCAGTTACTACGGGACTAGAGCGTACAATGAGCAGTTCTTC. This gives the protein CASSYYGTRAYNEQFF.

The chain recombines TRBV19 with TRBJ1-3; D gene uncertain. The CDR3 contains 14 residues. Looked up from germline, CDR1 is LNHDA and CDR2 is SQIVND (reference sequence). Trimming took off 3 bases at V and 2 bases at J, with 8 bases between the two ends. The CDR3 region is CASSISPPGNTIYF. The DNA of the CDR3 is TGTGCCAGTAGTATCTCCCCTCCTGGAAACACCATATATTTT.

This sequence joins TRBV20-1 and TRBJ1-1; D not certain. V was cut by 3 bases and J by 0 bases, with 14 bases left in between. The germline V gene has CDR1 DFQATT and CDR2 SNEGSKA (reference sequence). There are 15 residues in the CDR3. The CDR3 nucleotides read TGCAGTGCTAGTTCGGGGTTAGAACTGAACACTGAAGCTTTCTTT. This encodes CSASSGLELNTEAFF.

This clone was counted once. The chain employs TRBV7-3 and TRBJ2-3, with 7 bases fitting TRBD1. Trimming took 5 bases from V and 2 from J; bases not matched to a gene: 4. CDR1 is SGHTA, CDR2 FQGTGA, per germline. The CDR3 consists of 14 residues. CDR3 in DNA: TGTGCCAGCAGCCGGGACAGATACACAGATACGCAGTATTTT. Its translation: CASSRDRYTDTQYF.

CDR3 region: CASSYSRAGELFF. In nucleotides, the CDR3 is TGTGCCAGCAGTTACTCCCGGGCCGGGGAGCTGTTTTTT. The chain has TRBV6-2 or TRBV6-3 and TRBJ2-2, with no clear D. The V and J ends lost 0 bases and 6 bases respectively, with 5 bases between them. There are 13 residues in the CDR3. Germline CDR1 is MNHEY and CDR2 is SVGEGT.